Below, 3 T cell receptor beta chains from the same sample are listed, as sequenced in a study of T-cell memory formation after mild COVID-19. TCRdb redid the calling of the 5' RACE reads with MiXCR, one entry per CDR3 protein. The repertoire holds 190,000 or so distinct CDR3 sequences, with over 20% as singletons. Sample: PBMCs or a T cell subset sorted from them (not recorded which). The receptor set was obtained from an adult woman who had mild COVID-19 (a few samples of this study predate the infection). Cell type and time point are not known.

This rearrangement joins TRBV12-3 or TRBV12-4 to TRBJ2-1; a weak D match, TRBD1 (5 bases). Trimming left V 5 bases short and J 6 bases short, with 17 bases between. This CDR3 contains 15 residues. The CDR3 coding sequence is TGTGCCAGCAGTCCACCGGGCAACAGGCGCAATGAGCAGTTCTTC. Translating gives CASSPPGNRRNEQFF.

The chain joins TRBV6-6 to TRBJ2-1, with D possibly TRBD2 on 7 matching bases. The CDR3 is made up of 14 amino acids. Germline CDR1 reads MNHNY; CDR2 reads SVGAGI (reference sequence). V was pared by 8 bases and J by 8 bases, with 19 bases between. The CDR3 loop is CASSSRGDKDEQFF. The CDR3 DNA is TGTGCCAGCTCGAGTCGGGGGGACAAGGATGAGCAGTTCTTC.

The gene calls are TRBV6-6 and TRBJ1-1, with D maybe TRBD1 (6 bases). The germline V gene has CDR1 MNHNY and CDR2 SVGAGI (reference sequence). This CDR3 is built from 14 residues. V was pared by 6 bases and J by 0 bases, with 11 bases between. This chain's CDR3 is CASRIDRMNTEAFF. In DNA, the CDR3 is TGTGCCAGCAGAATCGACAGGATGAACACTGAAGCTTTCTTT.